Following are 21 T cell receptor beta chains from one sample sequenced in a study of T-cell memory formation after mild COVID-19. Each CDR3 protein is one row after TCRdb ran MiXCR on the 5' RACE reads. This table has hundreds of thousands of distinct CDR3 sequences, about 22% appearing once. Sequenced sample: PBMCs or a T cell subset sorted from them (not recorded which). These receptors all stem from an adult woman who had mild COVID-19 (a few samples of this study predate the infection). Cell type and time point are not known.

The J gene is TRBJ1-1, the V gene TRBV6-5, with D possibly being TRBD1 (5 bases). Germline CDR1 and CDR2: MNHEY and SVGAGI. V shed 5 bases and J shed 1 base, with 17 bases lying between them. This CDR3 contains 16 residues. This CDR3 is CASSRSSGGRNTEAFF. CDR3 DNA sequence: TGTGCCAGCAGTCGTTCAAGCGGGGGAAGGAACACTGAAGCTTTCTTT.

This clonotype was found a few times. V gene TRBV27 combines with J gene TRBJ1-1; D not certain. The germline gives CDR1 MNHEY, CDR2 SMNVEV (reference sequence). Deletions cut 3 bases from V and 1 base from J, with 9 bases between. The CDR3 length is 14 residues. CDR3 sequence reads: CASSFHRGNTEAFF. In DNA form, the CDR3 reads TGTGCCAGCAGTTTTCACAGAGGGAACACTGAAGCTTTCTTT.

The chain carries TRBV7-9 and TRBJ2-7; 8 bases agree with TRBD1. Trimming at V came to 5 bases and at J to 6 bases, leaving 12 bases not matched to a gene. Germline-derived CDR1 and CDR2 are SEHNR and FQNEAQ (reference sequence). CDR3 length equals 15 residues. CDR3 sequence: CASSPGTGSLLEQYF. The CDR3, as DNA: TGTGCCAGCAGCCCCGGGACAGGCTCACTTCTCGAGCAGTACTTC. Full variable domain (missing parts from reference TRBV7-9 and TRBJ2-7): DTGVSQNPRHKITKRGQNVTFRCDPISEHNRLYWYRQTLGQGPEFLTYFQNEAQLEKSRLLSDRFSAERPKGSFSTLEIQRTEQGDSAMYLCASSPGTGSLLEQYFGPGTRLTVT.

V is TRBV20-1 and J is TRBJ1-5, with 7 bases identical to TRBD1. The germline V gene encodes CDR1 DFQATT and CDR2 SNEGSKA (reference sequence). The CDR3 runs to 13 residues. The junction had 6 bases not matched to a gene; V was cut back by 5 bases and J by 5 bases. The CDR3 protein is CSAGDRADQPQHF. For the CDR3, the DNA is TGCAGTGCTGGCGACAGGGCCGATCAGCCCCAGCATTTT.

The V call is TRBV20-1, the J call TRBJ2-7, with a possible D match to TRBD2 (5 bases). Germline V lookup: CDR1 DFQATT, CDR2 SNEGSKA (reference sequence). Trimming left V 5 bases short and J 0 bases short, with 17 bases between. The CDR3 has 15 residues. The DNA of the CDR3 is TGCAGTGCTCCCCCCACCGGTGGAGGCTCCTACGAGCAGTACTTC. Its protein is CSAPPTGGGSYEQYF.

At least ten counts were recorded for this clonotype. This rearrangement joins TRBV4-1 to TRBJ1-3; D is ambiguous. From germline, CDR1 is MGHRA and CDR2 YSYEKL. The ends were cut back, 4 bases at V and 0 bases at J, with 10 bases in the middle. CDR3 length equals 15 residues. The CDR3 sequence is CASSRPGVSGNTIYF. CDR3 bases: TGCGCCAGCAGCCGACCAGGAGTCTCTGGAAACACCATATATTTT.

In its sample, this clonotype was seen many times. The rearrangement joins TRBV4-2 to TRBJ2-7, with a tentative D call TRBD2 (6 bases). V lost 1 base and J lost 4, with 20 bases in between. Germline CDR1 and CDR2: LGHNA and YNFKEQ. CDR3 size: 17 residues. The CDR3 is CASSQGRPGLHPYEQYF. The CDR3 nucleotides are TGTGCCAGCAGCCAAGGCCGACCGGGACTGCATCCATACGAGCAGTACTTC.

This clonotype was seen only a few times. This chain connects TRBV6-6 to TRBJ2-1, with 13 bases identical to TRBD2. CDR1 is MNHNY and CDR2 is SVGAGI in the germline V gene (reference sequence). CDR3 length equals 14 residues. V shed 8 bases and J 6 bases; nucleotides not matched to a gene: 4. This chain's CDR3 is CASLRTSGSNEQFF. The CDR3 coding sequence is TGTGCCAGCCTCAGGACTAGCGGGAGCAATGAGCAGTTCTTC.

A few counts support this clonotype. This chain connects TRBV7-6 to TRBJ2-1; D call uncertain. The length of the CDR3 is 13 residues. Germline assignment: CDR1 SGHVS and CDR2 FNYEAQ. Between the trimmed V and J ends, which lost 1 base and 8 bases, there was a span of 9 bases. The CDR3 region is CASSLGVSDEQFF. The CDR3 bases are TGTGCCAGCAGCTTAGGAGTATCGGATGAGCAGTTCTTC.

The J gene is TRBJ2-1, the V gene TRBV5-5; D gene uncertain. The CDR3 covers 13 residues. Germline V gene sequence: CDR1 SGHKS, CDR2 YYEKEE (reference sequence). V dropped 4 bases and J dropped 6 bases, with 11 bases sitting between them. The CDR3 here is CASSRSTFNEQFF. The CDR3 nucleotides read TGTGCCAGCAGCAGGAGCACGTTCAATGAGCAGTTCTTC.

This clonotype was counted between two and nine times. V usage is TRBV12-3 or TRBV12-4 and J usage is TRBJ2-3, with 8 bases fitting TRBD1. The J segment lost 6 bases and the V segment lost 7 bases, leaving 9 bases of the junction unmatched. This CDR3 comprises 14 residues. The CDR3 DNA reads TGTGCCAGCACCGTTCACAGGGGGTCCGATACGCAGTATTTT. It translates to CASTVHRGSDTQYF.

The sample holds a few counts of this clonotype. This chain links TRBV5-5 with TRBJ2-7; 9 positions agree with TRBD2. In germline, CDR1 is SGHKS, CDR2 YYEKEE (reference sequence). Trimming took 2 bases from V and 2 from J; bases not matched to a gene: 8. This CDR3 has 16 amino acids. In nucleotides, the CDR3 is TGTGCCAGCAGCTTTAGGTTAGCGGGGGCTGCCTACGAGCAGTACTTC. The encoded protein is CASSFRLAGAAYEQYF.

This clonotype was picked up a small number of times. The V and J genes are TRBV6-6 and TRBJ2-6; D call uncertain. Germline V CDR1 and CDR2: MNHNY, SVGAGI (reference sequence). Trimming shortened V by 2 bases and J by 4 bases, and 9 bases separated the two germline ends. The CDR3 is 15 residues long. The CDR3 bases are TGTGCCAGCAGTTACGTACAGACCGGGGCCAACGTCCTGACTTTC. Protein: CASSYVQTGANVLTF.

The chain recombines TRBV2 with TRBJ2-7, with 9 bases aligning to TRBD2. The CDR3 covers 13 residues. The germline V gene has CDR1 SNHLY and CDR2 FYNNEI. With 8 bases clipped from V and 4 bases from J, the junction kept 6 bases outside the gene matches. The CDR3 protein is CASSGLAKYEQYF. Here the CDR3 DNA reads TGTGCCAGCTCCGGACTAGCGAAATACGAGCAGTACTTC.

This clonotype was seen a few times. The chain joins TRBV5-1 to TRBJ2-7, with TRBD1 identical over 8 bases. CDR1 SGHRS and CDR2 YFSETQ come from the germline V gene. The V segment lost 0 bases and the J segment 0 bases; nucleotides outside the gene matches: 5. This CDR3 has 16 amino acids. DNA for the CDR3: TGCGCCAGCAGCTTGGGAAACAGGGGGGTCTCCTACGAGCAGTACTTC. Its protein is CASSLGNRGVSYEQYF.

DNA for the CDR3: TGCGCCAGCAGCCATGGGTCATACAATGAGCAGTTCTTC. Translation gives CASSHGSYNEQFF. The chain recombines TRBV4-1 with TRBJ2-1; D is unresolved. The CDR3 length is 13 residues. V was trimmed by 3 bases and J by 4 bases, leaving 7 bases between them. Germline V gene lookup returns CDR1 MGHRA and CDR2 YSYEKL.

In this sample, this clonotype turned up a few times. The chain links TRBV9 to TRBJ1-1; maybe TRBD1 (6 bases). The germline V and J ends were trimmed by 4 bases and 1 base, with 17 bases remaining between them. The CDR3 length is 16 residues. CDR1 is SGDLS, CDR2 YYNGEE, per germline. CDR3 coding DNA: TGTGCCAGCAGCCCGGGGGCGCGAGGGAAGAACACTGAAGCTTTCTTT. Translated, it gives CASSPGARGKNTEAFF.

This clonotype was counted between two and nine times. This CDR3 reads CASSLGTSEQFF. DNA for the CDR3: TGTGCCAGCAGTTTAGGAACAAGCGAGCAGTTCTTC. J is TRBJ2-1 and V is TRBV6-2 or TRBV6-3; D is unresolved. Germline-derived CDR1 and CDR2 are MNHEY and SVGEGT. Trimming pared 4 bases from V and 10 bases from J, leaving 11 bases between. The CDR3 covers 12 residues.

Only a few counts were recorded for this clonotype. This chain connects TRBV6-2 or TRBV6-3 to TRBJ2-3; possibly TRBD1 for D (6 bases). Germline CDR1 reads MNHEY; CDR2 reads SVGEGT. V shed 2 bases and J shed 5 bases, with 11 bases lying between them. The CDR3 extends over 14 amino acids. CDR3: CASSYGQGIDTQYF. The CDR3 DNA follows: TGTGCCAGCAGTTACGGGCAGGGGATAGATACGCAGTATTTT.

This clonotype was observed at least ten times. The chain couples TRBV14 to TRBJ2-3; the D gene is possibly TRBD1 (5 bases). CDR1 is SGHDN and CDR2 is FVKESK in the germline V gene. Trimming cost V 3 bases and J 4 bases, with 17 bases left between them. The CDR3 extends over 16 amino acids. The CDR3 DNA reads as TGTGCCAGCAGCCAGCAGGGATGGGGTTTAGCAGATACGCAGTATTTT. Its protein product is CASSQQGWGLADTQYF.

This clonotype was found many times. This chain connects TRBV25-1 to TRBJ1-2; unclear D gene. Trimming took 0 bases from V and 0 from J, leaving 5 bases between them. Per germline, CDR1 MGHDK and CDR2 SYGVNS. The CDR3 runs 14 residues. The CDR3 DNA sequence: TGTGCCAGCAGTGAATACCCCTCTAACTATGGCTACACCTTC. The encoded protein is CASSEYPSNYGYTF.